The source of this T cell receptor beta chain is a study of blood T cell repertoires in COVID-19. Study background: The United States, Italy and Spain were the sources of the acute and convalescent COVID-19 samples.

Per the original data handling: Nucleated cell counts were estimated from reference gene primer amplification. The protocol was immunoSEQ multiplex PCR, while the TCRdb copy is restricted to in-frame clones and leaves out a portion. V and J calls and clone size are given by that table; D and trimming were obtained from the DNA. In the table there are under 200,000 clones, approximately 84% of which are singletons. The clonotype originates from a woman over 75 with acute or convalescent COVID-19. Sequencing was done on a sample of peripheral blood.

CDR3 in DNA: TGTGCCAGCAGCGTAGGGGGCGGGAGTGCAGATACGCAGTATTTT. Its protein product is CASSVGGGSADTQYF. This chain links TRBV9 with TRBJ2-3; 7 bases line up with TRBD2. Germline V gene sequence: CDR1 SGDLS, CDR2 YYNGEE. There are 15 residues in the CDR3. V lost 0 bases to trimming and J lost 4 bases; unmatched junction nucleotides: 5.